This T cell receptor (beta chain) was profiled in a study of shared clonotypes between healthy human individuals. Study-wide results and limits: The study drew on few donors, limiting represented genetic and exposure-history diversity.

A note on this clone: Its antigen remains unknown.

An assay was performed, and its level was deep. An even split of each subset's genomic DNA across several immunoSEQ plates was performed. Assay: immunoSEQ multiplex PCR; the TCRdb copy retains only in-frame clones and omits some. The sample includes approximately 980,000 clones, over 60% of them seen just once. Trimming pared 4 bases from V and 6 bases from J, leaving 13 bases between. The length of the CDR3 is 14 residues. Germline V gene data show CDR1 as SEHNR and CDR2 as FQNEAQ (reference sequence). The TCR sequence derives from a man aged 18 to 30 in good health. The chain has TRBV7-9 and TRBJ1-5, with a possible D match to TRBD1 (6 bases). The sequencing input was memory CD4+ T cells sorted from blood. Specified subset: CD45RA-negative fraction. The CDR3 protein is CASSSAGEVQPQHF. In DNA form, the CDR3 reads TGTGCCAGCAGCTCAGCAGGGGAGGTTCAGCCCCAGCATTTT. The full variable domain, in which reference TRBV7-9 and TRBJ1-5 provide the parts outside the CDR3, is DTGVSQNPRHKITKRGQNVTFRCDPISEHNRLYWYRQTLGQGPEFLTYFQNEAQLEKSRLLSDRFSAERPKGSFSTLEIQRTEQGDSAMYLCASSSAGEVQPQHFGDGTRLSIL.